This T cell receptor (beta chain) appears in the sequencing data of a study of cytomegalovirus exposure and HLA in healthy donors. Study at large: A previous analysis identified 95 million to 130 million unique TCR beta sequences derived from 180 million or so T cells. Most genotyped donors, around four fifths of about 430, had Caucasian-associated genetic ancestry.

Study conclusions and caveats: The likely origin of a cluster of highly shared sequence variants was a sequencing artifact.

A word on this clone: Its antigen is not identified.

PCR was performed using 60 Vbeta and 13 Jbeta primers. The repertoire was sequenced with immunoSEQ multiplex PCR; TCRdb's copy has only in-frame clones and lacks some. The profile shows 150,000 to 200,000 clones, 80% of them singletons. From germline, CDR1 is SEHNR and CDR2 FQNEAQ (reference sequence). Germline trimming cut 4 bases from V and 8 bases from J; bases unmatched to any gene: 8. This CDR3 has 15 amino acids. The sequencing input was PBMCs. The chain joins TRBV7-9 to TRBJ2-1, with 10 nucleotides matching TRBD1. The receptor comes from a woman in her 50s in good health and CMV-seronegative. The CDR3 here is CASSYNRDRGHEQFF. CDR3 nucleotide sequence: TGTGCCAGCAGCTACAACCGGGACAGGGGTCATGAGCAGTTCTTC.